Below, 22 T cell receptor beta chains from the same sample are listed, as sequenced in a study of CXCR3-negative and CXCR3-positive naive CD8 T cells. 5' RACE with UMI labels generated the TRB cDNA libraries. TCRdb re-called the 5' RACE reads; one entry per CDR3 protein, DNA not given. With approximately 83,000 distinct CDR3 sequences in the sample, the ten largest clones hold about 1.6%. Sequencing was done on a sample of naive CXCR3- CD8+ T cells from blood. Subset here: CD45RO-CCR7+CD27+CD95- naive CD8+ T cells lacking CXCR3 (TNR3-). These receptors all come from a human donor in good health. Some clones in this sample may be carry-over from other donors' samples.

The chain uses TRBV15 and TRBJ2-7; TCRdb returns TRBD2, unconfirmable since there is no DNA. Germline V CDR1 and CDR2: LNHNV, YYDKDF (reference sequence). This CDR3 is built from 15 residues. The CDR3 region is CATSRARGQNYEQYF. Full variable domain (missing parts from reference TRBV15 and TRBJ2-7): DAMVIQNPRYQVTQFGKPVTLSCSQTLNHNVMYWYQQKSSQAPKLLFHYYDKDFNNEADTPDNFQSRRPNTSFCFLDIRSPGLGDTAMYLCATSRARGQNYEQYFGPGTRLTVT.

V gene TRBV7-9 combines with J gene TRBJ2-7. The CDR3 contains 12 residues. CDR1 is SEHNR and CDR2 is FQNEAQ in the germline V gene (reference sequence). The CDR3 reads CASSLGTYEQYF. Filled out from reference TRBV7-9 and TRBJ2-7, the complete variable domain reads DTGVSQNPRHKITKRGQNVTFRCDPISEHNRLYWYRQTLGQGPEFLTYFQNEAQLEKSRLLSDRFSAERPKGSFSTLEIQRTEQGDSAMYLCASSLGTYEQYFGPGTRLTVT.

The chain carries TRBV24-1 and TRBJ2-7; TCRdb proposes TRBD1, but this gene call is untestable without DNA. Germline V lookup: CDR1 KGHDR, CDR2 SFDVKD. The CDR3 totals 14 residues. CDR3 loop: CATYARAGVYEQYF.

CDR3 sequence: CASSSPTSGGMGTQYF. The chain links TRBV28 to TRBJ2-3; TCRdb's D call, TRBD2, is unchecked because there is no DNA. The V gene's germline CDR1 is MDHEN and CDR2 SYDVKM. The length of the CDR3 is 16 residues.

The chain couples TRBV28 to TRBJ2-1; lacking DNA, the TRBD2 call made by TCRdb goes unchecked. Germline V lookup: CDR1 MDHEN, CDR2 SYDVKM. This CDR3 contains 15 residues. CDR3 amino acids: CASRLGLYSYNEQFF.

This rearrangement joins TRBV30 to TRBJ2-7; there is no DNA to check the TCRdb D call of TRBD1. Germline assignment: CDR1 GTSNPN and CDR2 SVGIG (reference sequence). This CDR3 spans 14 amino acids. The CDR3 region is CAWEQGNSRDEQYF.

The V call is TRBV29-1, the J call TRBJ2-1; TCRdb picks TRBD1, but there is no DNA to check that call. The germline V gene encodes CDR1 SQVTM and CDR2 ANQGSEA. The CDR3 is 14 amino acids. CDR3 sequence: CSVGGSQIYNEQFF.

The V and J genes are TRBV4-3 and TRBJ2-7; TCRdb calls TRBD2, which cannot be checked without DNA. CDR1 and CDR2 from the germline V gene are LGHNA and YSLEER. The CDR3 loop spans 16 amino acids. CDR3 sequence reads: CASSQGGDGGSYEQYF.

This chain's CDR3 is CASSFAGDQYF. J is TRBJ2-5 and V is TRBV5-5. Germline V gives CDR1 SGHKS, CDR2 YYEKEE (reference sequence). The CDR3 loop spans 11 amino acids.

V gene TRBV7-9 combines with J gene TRBJ2-3. This CDR3 region has 14 residues. Germline V gene lookup returns CDR1 SEHNR and CDR2 FQNEAQ (reference sequence). The CDR3 reads CASSLVTSTDTQYF. Full variable domain (rest looked up from reference TRBV7-9 and TRBJ2-3): DTGVSQNPRHKITKRGQNVTFRCDPISEHNRLYWYRQTLGQGPEFLTYFQNEAQLEKSRLLSDRFSAERPKGSFSTLEIQRTEQGDSAMYLCASSLVTSTDTQYFGPGTRLTVL.

The chain employs TRBV5-1 and TRBJ2-1; the TCRdb D gene call, TRBD1, has no DNA to confirm it. The CDR3 spans 15 residues. Germline lookup yields CDR1 SGHRS and CDR2 YFSETQ. The CDR3 sequence: CASSQGQGVYDEQFF.

The chain links TRBV29-1 to TRBJ1-1; no DNA is available, so the TRBD1 call from TCRdb remains unchecked. This CDR3 comprises 12 residues. The germline V gene has CDR1 SQVTM and CDR2 ANQGSEA. The CDR3 loop reads CSVVDSYTEAFF. The full variable domain, rest sourced from reference TRBV29-1 and TRBJ1-1, is SAVISQKPSRDICQRGTSLTIQCQVDSQVTMMFWYRQQPGQSLTLIATANQGSEATYESGFVIDKFPISRPNLTFSTLTVSNMSPEDSSIYLCSVVDSYTEAFFGQGTRLTVV.

V and J are TRBV7-9 and TRBJ2-7; TCRdb calls TRBD2, which cannot be checked without DNA. CDR3 size: 14 residues. Germline CDR1 SEHNR, CDR2 FQNEAQ (reference sequence). The CDR3 spells CASSLWAGGAEQYF.

The chain combines TRBV28 with TRBJ2-7; there is no DNA to check the TCRdb D call of TRBD2. Germline V gene sequence: CDR1 MDHEN, CDR2 SYDVKM. The length of the CDR3 is 14 residues. The CDR3 here is CASSLRASGVEQYF.

The chain has TRBV24-1 and TRBJ2-5; with no DNA, the TCRdb D assignment of TRBD1 cannot be verified. CDR3 length: 13 amino acids. The V gene's germline CDR1 is KGHDR and CDR2 SFDVKD. CDR3 sequence reads: CATSPRTEETQYF.

The chain recombines TRBV4-3 with TRBJ2-3; without DNA, the TCRdb call of TRBD2 cannot be checked. The germline CDR1 and CDR2 sequences are LGHNA and YSLEER. This CDR3 spans 17 amino acids. This chain's CDR3 is CASSQGGLAGQADTQYF.

The chain employs TRBV29-1 and TRBJ2-2; the TRBD1 assignment by TCRdb is unverifiable without DNA. The CDR3 sequence is 11 residues long. Germline-derived CDR1 and CDR2 are SQVTM and ANQGSEA. The CDR3 sequence: CSVGGSGELFF.

The CDR3 protein is CASGSRLLQAKVVYEQYF. The chain is built from TRBV28 and TRBJ2-7; the TRBD2 assignment by TCRdb is unverifiable without DNA. The CDR3 contains 18 residues. CDR1 is MDHEN and CDR2 is SYDVKM in the germline V gene.

The gene calls are TRBV5-6 and TRBJ2-3. The V gene's germline CDR1 is SGHDT and CDR2 YYEEEE. The CDR3 has 12 residues. The CDR3: CASSLVTDTRYF.

The genes are TRBV5-1 and TRBJ1-1. This CDR3 has 14 amino acids. CDR1 SGHRS and CDR2 YFSETQ come from the germline V gene. CDR3 amino acids: CASSFLGFDTEAFF.

This chain joins TRBV18 and TRBJ2-7; TCRdb selects TRBD1, and the lack of DNA leaves this call unchecked. CDR1 KGHSH and CDR2 LQKENI come from the germline V gene. The CDR3 is 14 residues long. CDR3 sequence reads: CASSPEAGSYEQYF.

The V call is TRBV7-3, the J call TRBJ2-5; TCRdb reports TRBD2, a call that lacks DNA to check it against. The CDR3 extends over 15 amino acids. Germline V gene lookup returns CDR1 SGHTA and CDR2 FQGTGA. The CDR3 loop is CASSSLGGRGETQYF.